This T cell receptor beta chain was recovered during a study of T cell therapy after organ transplantation. Study context: T cells were expanded two to three weeks with 30 CMV class I/II epitopes. Blood for the short-term post-therapy sample came 4 to 8 weeks after therapy. Findings and limits, study-wide: Nonresponders had marked pretherapy clonal expansions and little post-therapy change. Both transferred clonotypes and endogenous ones absent from products apparently reconstituted.

Sample time point: 4-8 weeks after completion of therapy. On this clone: What it recognizes is unknown.

The method was immunoSEQ multiplex PCR; TCRdb's version includes in-frame clones alone and lacks a portion of them. The sample yields approximately 20,000 clones, around 82% seen once. This receptor was obtained from a human patient who had received a solid organ transplant and had CMV disease. Some T cells may originate from the graft donor. Specimen: CD8+ T cells from blood, collected after autologous CMV-specific T cell therapy.

CDR3 protein: CASSIIPRQGGYTF. The DNA of the CDR3 is TGTGCCAGTAGTATAATCCCGAGACAGGGCGGCTACACCTTC. The chain is built from TRBV19 and TRBJ1-2; 7 bases line up with TRBD1. This CDR3 is built from 14 residues. The germline gives CDR1 LNHDA, CDR2 SQIVND (reference sequence). V gave up 2 bases and J gave up 8 bases; unmatched junction bases: 8.